The 21 T cell receptor beta chains below were found in one sample sequenced in a study of blood T cell repertoires in COVID-19. Generated by immunoSEQ multiplex PCR, the TCRdb table keeps only in-frame clones and is missing some. The data hold approximately 25,000 clones, with over 60% observed a single time. The specimen was peripheral blood. The source is a woman aged 80 or over with acute or convalescent COVID-19.

This clone was detected only a few times. The V and J genes are TRBV19 and TRBJ2-5, with 7 bases identical to TRBD2. The germline V gene has CDR1 LNHDA and CDR2 SQIVND (reference sequence). This CDR3 is 13 amino acids long. V was pared by 6 bases and J by 5 bases, with 6 bases of the junction left unmatched. CDR3 protein: CASRGEGGETQYF. In DNA, the CDR3 is TGTGCCAGTAGAGGGGAGGGTGGGGAGACCCAGTACTTC.

This chain links TRBV19 with TRBJ2-2; 9 bases are shared with TRBD2. Losses at the gene ends were 4 bases for V and 4 bases for J; bases not matched to a gene: 10. The CDR3 contains 17 residues. Per germline, CDR1 LNHDA and CDR2 SQIVND (reference sequence). CDR3 loop: CASSRERGARGTGELFF. CDR3 in DNA: TGTGCCAGTAGTAGGGAGCGGGGGGCGCGGGGCACCGGGGAGCTGTTTTTT.

This chain links TRBV18 with TRBJ1-4; perhaps TRBD1 as D (5 bases). Germline V gene lookup returns CDR1 KGHSH and CDR2 LQKENI. V gave up 0 bases and J gave up 7 bases, with 18 bases separating them. The CDR3 contains 17 residues. This CDR3 reads CASSPPSPGRRSEKLFF. CDR3 DNA sequence: TGTGCCAGCTCACCACCGTCCCCAGGGAGGCGGAGTGAAAAACTGTTTTTT.

This chain links TRBV7-9 with TRBJ2-7; TRBD1 matches 9 bases. Germline V CDR1 and CDR2: SEHNR, FQNEAQ (reference sequence). CDR3 length equals 14 residues. V shed 5 bases, J shed 4 bases, and the junction held 6 bases outside the gene matches. The CDR3 nucleotides read TGTGCCAGCAGCCCAAGGGACAGGGTTTACGAGCAGTACTTC. Its translation: CASSPRDRVYEQYF.

The V gene is TRBV3-1 (or the pseudogene TRBV3-2), the J gene TRBJ2-1, with 7 bases matching TRBD1. The CDR3 loop spans 16 amino acids. Trimming removed 0 bases from V and 10 bases from J; junction bases left unmatched: 12. Per germline, CDR1 LGHDT and CDR2 YNNKEL (reference sequence). DNA for the CDR3: TGTGCCAGCAGCCAAGATAAAAGGGGGCCGAGGGGGGAGCAGTTCTTC. Residues: CASSQDKRGPRGEQFF.

The V gene is TRBV4-2, the J gene TRBJ1-2; TRBD1 is a possible D gene (6 bases). This CDR3 contains 15 residues. The V end was cut by 1 base, the J end by 5 bases, with 14 bases between. The germline gives CDR1 LGHNA, CDR2 YNFKEQ. The CDR3 coding sequence is TGTGCCAGCAGCCAAGTGGGGGCGTACGCGTATGGCTACACCTTC. It encodes CASSQVGAYAYGYTF.

The gene calls are TRBV30 and TRBJ2-1, with unresolved D. CDR1 GTSNPN and CDR2 SVGIG come from the germline V gene (reference sequence). The V and J ends lost 5 bases and 8 bases respectively, with 13 bases between them. The CDR3 loop spans 12 amino acids. For the CDR3, the DNA is TGTGCCTGGGGAATCGGGTGGGATGAGCAGTTCTTC. Translation gives CAWGIGWDEQFF.

This clone was counted only a few times. V and J are TRBV18 and TRBJ1-2, with no clear D. This CDR3 has 14 amino acids. The germline V gene has CDR1 KGHSH and CDR2 LQKENI. Trimming took off 2 bases at V and 5 bases at J, with 12 bases between the two ends. The CDR3, as DNA: TGTGCCAGCTCACCAGCAGAGGGCGTATATGGCTACACCTTC. Its protein is CASSPAEGVYGYTF.

This clone was counted only a few times. The chain is built from TRBV10-3 and TRBJ2-5; D remains ambiguous. CDR1 and CDR2 (germline): ENHRY, SYGVKD. V dropped 4 bases and J dropped 1 base, with 7 bases sitting between them. CDR3 size: 13 residues. CDR3 residues: CAISVEAQETQYF. The CDR3 nucleotides read TGTGCCATCAGTGTCGAAGCCCAAGAGACCCAGTACTTC.

The chain employs TRBV28 and TRBJ1-5, with 8 bases matching TRBD1. This CDR3 has 14 amino acids. Germline assignment: CDR1 MDHEN and CDR2 SYDVKM. The junction had 2 bases not matched to a gene; V was cut back by 7 bases and J by 0 bases. The CDR3 nucleotides are TGTGCCAGCAAAACAGGGGGTAGCAATCAGCCCCAGCATTTT. It translates to CASKTGGSNQPQHF.

The rearrangement links TRBV10-3 to TRBJ2-2; D call uncertain. CDR3 length: 11 amino acids. Germline CDR1 reads ENHRY; CDR2 reads SYGVKD. Trimming removed 3 bases from V and 7 bases from J, with 3 bases in between. CDR3 amino acids: CAISDNGELFF. CDR3 coding DNA: TGTGCCATCAGTGATAACGGGGAGCTGTTTTTT.

This chain links TRBV7-9 with TRBJ2-1; possibly TRBD2 for D (5 bases). CDR3 length equals 14 residues. Trimming left V 2 bases short and J 3 bases short, with 8 bases between. The germline gives CDR1 SEHNR, CDR2 FQNEAQ (reference sequence). DNA of the CDR3: TGTGCCAGCAGCTTACGCAGCGGCTACAATGAGCAGTTCTTC. Protein: CASSLRSGYNEQFF.

The rearrangement uses TRBV6-4 and TRBJ1-5; TRBD1 might be the D (5 bases). V lost 3 bases and J 3 bases, leaving 6 bases between the germline ends. CDR3 length: 13 residues. Germline CDR1 reads MRHNA; CDR2 reads SNTAGT. DNA of the CDR3: TGTGCCAGCAGTGAAGGGGCCAATCAGCCCCAGCATTTT. Its protein product is CASSEGANQPQHF.

The chain carries TRBV24-1 and TRBJ2-3; no firm D call. The CDR3 runs 13 residues. V was trimmed by 2 bases and J by 5 bases, leaving 7 bases between them. The germline gives CDR1 KGHDR, CDR2 SFDVKD. The CDR3, as DNA: TGTGCCACCAGTGATTCCCATAGAGATACGCAGTATTTT. It specifies CATSDSHRDTQYF.

In this sample, this clone turned up a few times. The rearrangement joins TRBV7-2 to TRBJ1-1; D possibly corresponds to TRBD1 (5 bases). The CDR3 length is 15 residues. Germline V gives CDR1 SGHTA, CDR2 FQGNSA. V was pared by 4 bases and J by 3 bases, with 15 bases between. The CDR3 bases are TGTGCCAGCAGCTACCAGGAGGGGCTGGACACTGAAGCTTTCTTT. This encodes CASSYQEGLDTEAFF. The whole variable domain, remainder taken from reference TRBV7-2 and TRBJ1-1, is GAGVSQSPSNKVTEKGKDVELRCDPISGHTALYWYRQSLGQGLEFLIYFQGNSAPDKSGLPSDRFSAERTGGSVSTLTIQRTQQEDSAVYLCASSYQEGLDTEAFFGQGTRLTVV.

The chain joins TRBV28 to TRBJ1-5; D is perhaps TRBD1 (5 bases). V lost 3 bases to trimming and J lost 5 bases, with 11 bases between them. Germline values: CDR1 MDHEN, CDR2 SYDVKM. This CDR3 has 14 residues. The CDR3 DNA follows: TGTGCCAGCAGTTTGAGGCAGGGCGATCAGCCCCAGCATTTT. Translation gives CASSLRQGDQPQHF. Full variable domain (rest looked up from reference TRBV28 and TRBJ1-5): DVKVTQSSRYLVKRTGEKVFLECVQDMDHENMFWYRQDPGLGLRLIYFSYDVKMKEKGDIPEGYSVSREKKERFSLILESASTNQTSMYLCASSLRQGDQPQHFGDGTRLSIL.

The V and J genes are TRBV6-5 and TRBJ2-7, with 8 bases lining up with TRBD2. CDR1 is MNHEY, CDR2 SVGAGI, per germline. CDR3 length: 13 amino acids. V lost 10 bases to trimming and J lost 5 bases; unmatched junction nucleotides: 10. CDR3 protein: CATAGAGDNEQYF. The CDR3 DNA reads TGTGCCACGGCAGGAGCGGGGGACAACGAGCAGTACTTC.

This clone is a singleton in its sample. This chain links TRBV2 with TRBJ2-3, with 10 bases fitting TRBD2. The CDR3 has 16 amino acids. Per the germline V gene, CDR1 is SNHLY and CDR2 is FYNNEI. Trimming cost V 4 bases and J 7 bases; bases outside gene matches: 11. This CDR3 is CASSALFGTSENTQYF. CDR3 in DNA: TGTGCCAGCAGTGCGTTGTTCGGGACTAGCGAGAATACGCAGTATTTT.

V and J are TRBV25-1 and TRBJ1-2; the match to TRBD1 covers 7 bases. The CDR3 covers 16 residues. Germline V gives CDR1 MGHDK, CDR2 SYGVNS. The ends lost 4 bases at V and 6 bases at J; junction bases unmatched: 14. The CDR3 DNA is TGTGCCAGCAGTGCCCTCGGACAGGAAAAGGGGCATGGCTACACCTTC. Encoded protein: CASSALGQEKGHGYTF.

This chain joins TRBV12-3 or TRBV12-4 and TRBJ1-1; D uncertain. Trimming removed 3 bases from V and 1 base from J, with 6 bases in between. The CDR3 is 13 residues long. CDR3 in amino acids: CASSFQENTEAFF. The CDR3 nucleotides read TGTGCCAGCAGTTTTCAGGAGAACACTGAAGCTTTCTTT.

This clone showed up just once. This sequence joins TRBV5-1 and TRBJ1-4; 7 bases match TRBD1. The V gene's germline CDR1 is SGHRS and CDR2 YFSETQ. V gave up 1 base and J gave up 6 bases; unmatched junction bases: 6. The CDR3 runs to 15 residues. The CDR3 reads CASSLKGAHDEKLFF. The CDR3 nucleotides read TGCGCCAGCAGCTTGAAGGGGGCGCACGATGAAAAACTGTTTTTT.